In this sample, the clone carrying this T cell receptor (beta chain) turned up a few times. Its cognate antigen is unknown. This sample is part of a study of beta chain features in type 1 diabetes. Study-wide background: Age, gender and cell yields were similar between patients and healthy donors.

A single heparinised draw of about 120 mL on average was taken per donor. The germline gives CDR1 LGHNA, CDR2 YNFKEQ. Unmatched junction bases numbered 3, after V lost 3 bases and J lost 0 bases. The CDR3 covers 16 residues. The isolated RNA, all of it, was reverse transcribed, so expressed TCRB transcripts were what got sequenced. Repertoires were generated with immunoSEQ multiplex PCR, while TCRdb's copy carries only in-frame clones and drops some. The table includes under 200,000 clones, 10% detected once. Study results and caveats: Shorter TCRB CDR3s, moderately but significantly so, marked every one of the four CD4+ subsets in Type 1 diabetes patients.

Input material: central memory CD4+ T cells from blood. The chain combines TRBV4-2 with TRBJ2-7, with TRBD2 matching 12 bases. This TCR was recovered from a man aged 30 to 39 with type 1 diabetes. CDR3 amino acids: CASSQLAGGSSYEQYF. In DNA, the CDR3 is TGTGCCAGCAGCCAGCTAGCGGGAGGGAGCTCCTACGAGCAGTACTTC.